A single sample is the source of the 21 T cell receptor beta chains below, sequenced in a study of blood T cell repertoires in COVID-19. Sequencing was performed with immunoSEQ multiplex PCR; in TCRdb, only in-frame clones are kept and a portion is missing. The table has about 180,000 clones, approximately 88% seen once; the top ten hold approximately 4%. The sequencing input was peripheral blood. All receptors come from a young woman with acute or convalescent COVID-19.

This chain joins TRBV2 and TRBJ2-6; D uncertain. The CDR3 is 14 amino acids. Per the germline V gene, CDR1 is SNHLY and CDR2 is FYNNEI. The V end was cut by 2 bases, the J end by 1 base, with 3 bases between. The CDR3, as DNA: TGTGCCAGCAGTGAACAGTCTGGGGCCAACGTCCTGACTTTC. Translation: CASSEQSGANVLTF. The full variable domain, completed using reference TRBV2 and TRBJ2-6, is EPEVTQTPSHQVTQMGQEVILRCVPISNHLYFYWYRQILGQKVEFLVSFYNNEISEKSEIFDDQFSVERPDGSNFTLKIRSTKLEDSAMYFCASSEQSGANVLTFGAGSRLTVL.

The J gene is TRBJ2-2, the V gene TRBV5-4; 8 nucleotides agree with TRBD1. This CDR3 is 15 amino acids long. Germline V gene sequence: CDR1 SGHNT, CDR2 YYREEE (reference sequence). Trimming took 5 bases from V and 1 from J; bases not matched to a gene: 4. The CDR3 DNA reads TGTGCCAGCAGTCCAGGGACAGGGAACACCGGGGAGCTGTTTTTT. Its protein is CASSPGTGNTGELFF.

The chain joins TRBV5-6 to TRBJ2-1, with 11 positions matching TRBD2. In germline, CDR1 is SGHDT, CDR2 YYEEEE. This CDR3 region has 14 residues. Unmatched junction bases numbered 8, after V lost 9 bases and J lost 6 bases. CDR3 coding DNA: TGTGCCACCACCGGGACTAGCGGCACCAATGAGCAGTTCTTC. Translated: CATTGTSGTNEQFF.

This clone has only one observation. The chain employs TRBV20-1 and TRBJ1-1; tentative D call: TRBD1 (5 bases). The CDR3 sequence is 16 residues long. Trimming stripped 3 bases from V and 0 bases from J, with 17 bases between. Germline V gene data show CDR1 as DFQATT and CDR2 as SNEGSKA (reference sequence). The CDR3 loop reads CSASSGESRMNTEAFF. For the CDR3, the DNA is TGCAGTGCTAGTTCGGGGGAGAGTAGGATGAACACTGAAGCTTTCTTT.

The chain recombines TRBV5-8 with TRBJ2-7; weak D call: TRBD2 (6 bases). V lost 4 bases to trimming and J lost 7 bases, with 21 bases between them. The germline gives CDR1 SGHTS, CDR2 YDEGEE. CDR3 length: 15 amino acids. CDR3: CASSPARRAFLEQYF. The CDR3 bases are TGTGCCAGCAGCCCCGCTAGGAGGGCCTTTTTGGAGCAGTACTTC.

The chain employs TRBV18 and TRBJ1-3, with D maybe TRBD1 (5 bases). The germline V gene encodes CDR1 KGHSH and CDR2 LQKENI. This CDR3 is 16 amino acids long. Trimming pared 0 bases from V and 0 bases from J, leaving 9 bases between. As DNA, the CDR3 is TGTGCCAGCTCACCACCGCAGGGACTCTCTGGAAACACCATATATTTT. Its translation: CASSPPQGLSGNTIYF. The full variable domain, with the rest looked up from reference TRBV18 and TRBJ1-3, is NAGVMQNPRHLVRRRGQEARLRCSPMKGHSHVYWYRQLPEEGLKFMVYLQKENIIDESGMPKERFSAEFPKEGPSILRIQQVVRGDSAAYFCASSPPQGLSGNTIYFGEGSWLTVV.

The gene calls are TRBV7-8 and TRBJ2-5; D is unclear. The CDR3 totals 14 residues. The germline V gene encodes CDR1 SGHVS and CDR2 FQNEAQ. Trimming took off 1 base at V and 1 base at J, with 7 bases between the two ends. In DNA form, the CDR3 reads TGTGCCAGCAGCTTAGTTCTCTCCCAAGAGACCCAGTACTTC. This gives the protein CASSLVLSQETQYF. Full variable domain (rest looked up from reference TRBV7-8 and TRBJ2-5): GAGVSQSPRYKVAKRGQDVALRCDPISGHVSLFWYQQALGQGPEFLTYFQNEAQLDKSGLPSDRFFAERPEGSVSTLKIQRTQQEDSAVYLCASSLVLSQETQYFGPGTRLLVL.

J is TRBJ2-7 and V is TRBV7-2, with 10 bases aligning to TRBD2. The germline CDR1 and CDR2 sequences are SGHTA and FQGNSA. Unmatched junction bases numbered 4, after V lost 0 bases and J lost 5 bases. CDR3 length equals 15 residues. The CDR3 bases are TGTGCCAGCAGCTTAGCGCATCTAGCGGGAGACGAGCAGTACTTC. Translated: CASSLAHLAGDEQYF.

The genes are TRBV27 and TRBJ2-1; 8 positions match TRBD2. The germline gives CDR1 MNHEY, CDR2 SMNVEV (reference sequence). V was pared by 6 bases and J by 6 bases, with 4 bases of the junction left unmatched. The CDR3 has 13 amino acids. This chain's CDR3 is CASSIAGSNEQFF. The CDR3 DNA reads TGTGCCAGCAGCATAGCGGGGAGCAATGAGCAGTTCTTC.

The chain couples TRBV5-4 to TRBJ2-1; TRBD2 matches 16 bases. The trim removed 4 bases at V and 7 bases at J, leaving 5 bases unmatched. Germline V gene data show CDR1 as SGHNT and CDR2 as YYREEE (reference sequence). The CDR3 runs to 16 residues. The CDR3, as DNA: TGTGCCAGCAGCCAGGGACTAGCGGGAGGGGTAAATGAGCAGTTCTTC. Translating it yields CASSQGLAGGVNEQFF.

The chain combines TRBV28 with TRBJ1-5; a possible D gene is TRBD1 (5 bases). The CDR3 is 14 residues long. The V end was cut by 6 bases, the J end by 2 bases, with 11 bases between. The germline gives CDR1 MDHEN, CDR2 SYDVKM. In DNA form, the CDR3 reads TGTGCCAGCAGAGGGGATTGGGGCAATCAGCCCCAGCATTTT. Its translation is CASRGDWGNQPQHF.

CDR3 region: CASTQGNGAMEEQFF. DNA for the CDR3: TGTGCCAGCACCCAGGGCAATGGAGCGATGGAGGAGCAGTTCTTC. V is TRBV9 and J is TRBJ2-1; tentatively, D is TRBD1 (5 bases). V lost 6 bases and J 10 bases, leaving 23 bases between the germline ends. The CDR3 loop spans 15 amino acids. Germline V gene data show CDR1 as SGDLS and CDR2 as YYNGEE.

This clone has just one count. V usage is TRBV28 and J usage is TRBJ2-5; 13 bases match TRBD2. After removal of 5 bases from V and 9 bases from J, the junction contained 12 bases not matched to a gene. Germline CDR1 MDHEN, CDR2 SYDVKM. The CDR3 has 16 residues. The CDR3 bases are TGTGCCAGCAGTACACCACTAGCGGGAGGGCCTGGGGCCCAGTACTTC. As protein: CASSTPLAGGPGAQYF.

This chain connects TRBV11-3 to TRBJ2-7; 8 nucleotides match TRBD1. V shed 3 bases and J 0 bases; nucleotides not matched to a gene: 4. The CDR3 runs 15 residues. Germline CDR1 SGHNT, CDR2 YENEEA. The CDR3 coding sequence is TGTGCCAGCAGCTTGGGACAGGCTAGCTCCTACGAGCAGTACTTC. This codes for CASSLGQASSYEQYF. The variable domain in full, with the rest retrieved from reference TRBV11-3 and TRBJ2-7, is EAGVVQSPRYKIIEKKQPVAFWCNPISGHNTLYWYLQNLGQGPELLIRYENEEAVDDSQLPKDRFSAERLKGVDSTLKIQPAELGDSAVYLCASSLGQASSYEQYFGPGTRLTVT.

The genes are TRBV6-2 or TRBV6-3 and TRBJ2-1; D perhaps matches TRBD2 (6 bases). V was cut by 5 bases and J by 4 bases, with 6 bases left in between. The CDR3 spans 12 residues. Germline V gene lookup returns CDR1 MNHEY and CDR2 SVGEGT. CDR3 protein: CASSRGYNEQFF. For the CDR3, the DNA is TGTGCCAGCAGTCGGGGGTACAATGAGCAGTTCTTC.

The chain joins TRBV7-8 to TRBJ2-5; 7 bases are a match to TRBD1. The junction had 2 bases not matched to a gene; V was cut back by 3 bases and J by 4 bases. This CDR3 is 13 amino acids long. CDR1 is SGHVS, CDR2 FQNEAQ, per germline. The CDR3 is CASSLTGSETQYF. The CDR3 DNA reads as TGTGCCAGCAGCTTGACAGGGTCAGAGACCCAGTACTTC.

The chain employs TRBV20-1 and TRBJ1-4; D call uncertain. Per germline, CDR1 DFQATT and CDR2 SNEGSKA (reference sequence). The CDR3 covers 11 residues. V was cut by 6 bases and J by 5 bases, with 7 bases left in between. The CDR3 coding sequence is TGCAGTGCACCCAGGAATGAAAAACTGTTTTTT. Its protein is CSAPRNEKLFF.

The chain employs TRBV5-1 and TRBJ2-3, with TRBD2 identical over 10 bases. Losses at the gene ends were 3 bases for V and 5 bases for J; bases not matched to a gene: 9. This CDR3 has 16 residues. CDR1 SGHRS and CDR2 YFSETQ come from the germline V gene. The CDR3 bases are TGCGCCAGCAGCTCCGCTAGCGGGAGCGGGAGAGATACGCAGTATTTT. Protein: CASSSASGSGRDTQYF.

This rearrangement joins TRBV29-1 to TRBJ2-1; unclear D gene. This CDR3 comprises 11 residues. Deletions cut 7 bases from V and 7 bases from J, with 11 bases between. CDR1 is SQVTM, CDR2 ANQGSEA, per germline. CDR3 nucleotides: TGCAGCGCTGATGAACTGAATGAGCAGTTCTTC. Residues: CSADELNEQFF.

J is TRBJ2-3 and V is TRBV9; 7 bases fit TRBD2. Germline V gene lookup returns CDR1 SGDLS and CDR2 YYNGEE. This CDR3 region has 15 residues. J gave up 2 bases and V 0 bases, and 3 bases lay outside the gene matches. The DNA for the CDR3 is TGTGCCAGCAGCGTAGCGGGACTACCCACAGATACGCAGTATTTT. Translated, it gives CASSVAGLPTDTQYF. The variable domain in full, completed from reference TRBV9 and TRBJ2-3, reads DSGVTQTPKHLITATGQRVTLRCSPRSGDLSVYWYQQSLDQGLQFLIQYYNGEERAKGNILERFSAQQFPDLHSELNLSSLELGDSALYFCASSVAGLPTDTQYFGPGTRLTVL.

The CDR3 reads CASGTHYNEQFF. Here the CDR3 DNA reads TGCGCCAGCGGGACTCACTACAATGAGCAGTTCTTC. The rearrangement uses TRBV5-1 and TRBJ2-1; the D gene is possibly TRBD2 (6 bases). The CDR3 extends over 12 amino acids. Germline values: CDR1 SGHRS, CDR2 YFSETQ. V lost 7 bases and J lost 3, with 8 bases in between. Filled out from reference TRBV5-1 and TRBJ2-1, the complete variable domain reads KAGVTQTPRYLIKTRGQQVTLSCSPISGHRSVSWYQQTPGQGLQFLFEYFSETQRNKGNFPGRFSGRQFSNSRSEMNVSTLELGDSALYLCASGTHYNEQFFGPGTRLTVL.